The rows below give T cell receptor beta chains drawn from one sample of a study of CD8+ T cells in alopecia areata. Profiling relied on immunoSEQ multiplex PCR, and the TCRdb table lists in-frame clones only, not all of them. The table records 150,000 to 200,000 clones, approximately 57% of them present only once. This material consisted of CD4+ T cells sorted from blood, taken at week 24, from a patient treated with tofacitinib. The receptors were gathered from a human donor with alopecia areata. Each CDR3 is given with its conserved first and last residue. A D gene is named only where the DNA matches it firmly. The listing skips clone size in some rows; elsewhere it reads once, few, many or a size class.

TRBJ2-2 - TRBD2 TRBV14 TGTGCCAGCAGCCAAGGCCCGGGACTAGCAGGGGAGCTGTTTTTT CASSQGPGLAGELFF
TRBJ2-5 - - TRBV30 TGTGCCTGGATCAAAGGGGGACTTGGGGAGACCCAGTACTTC CAWIKGGLGETQYF
TRBJ1-1 - - TRBV30 TGTGCCTGGAGTCGCCTTCGGACTGAAGCTTTCTTT CAWSRLRTEAFF
TRBJ1-5 - TRBD1 TRBV4-1 TGCGCCAGCAGCCAAGCTGGGACAGGGATCCAGCCCCAGCATTTT CASSQAGTGIQPQHF
TRBJ1-4 - TRBD1 TRBV4-3 TGCGCCAGCAGCCAAGATCCCCAGACAGGGAAACTGTTTTTT CASSQDPQTGKLFF
TRBJ1-1 - - TRBV25-1 TGTGCCAGCAGTGAATCAGGGGTGGTAAACACTGAAGCTTTCTTT CASSESGVVNTEAFF
TRBJ2-3 few - TRBV27 TGTGCCAGCAGTCCGGTAACGGGATACACAGATACGCAGTATTTT CASSPVTGYTDTQYF
TRBJ1-2 - - TRBV6-5 TGTGCCAGCAGTTACTCGACACGGGGCGCCTATGGCTACACCTTC CASSYSTRGAYGYTF
TRBJ1-2 - - TRBV29-1 TGCAGCGCCACCCCAGGAAACTATGGCTACACCTTC CSATPGNYGYTF
TRBJ1-1 - - TRBV29-1 TGCAGCGTTGCCCTACTGGTGGAGAGCACTGGAGCTTTCTTT CSVALLVESTGAFF
TRBJ2-4 - - TRBV11-2 TGTGCCAGCAGCTTAGATCGGAACATTCAGTACTTC CASSLDRNIQYF
TRBJ1-1 - - TRBV19 TGTGCCAGTAGTATAGGGCAAAATGCGGACACTGAAGCTTTCTTT CASSIGQNADTEAFF
TRBJ1-1 - - TRBV29-1 TGCAGCGTTGAAGGGGGGGGTAAAGCTTTCTTT CSVEGGGKAFF
TRBJ1-5 - - TRBV4-1 TGCGCCAGCAGCCAAGTCGCCGGACTGAATCAGCCCCAGCATTTT CASSQVAGLNQPQHF
TRBJ2-5 - - TRBV6-5 TGTGCCAGCAGTTACTCACGGGGAGACGAGACCCAGTACTTC CASSYSRGDETQYF
TRBJ2-3 - - TRBV9 TGTGCCAGCAGCGTATCACAGGATCTCGGTACGCAGTATTTT CASSVSQDLGTQYF
TRBJ1-1 once - TRBV27 TGTGCCAGCAGTTTATCTACGGTTGGACCCCAAGCTTTCTTT CASSLSTVGPQAFF
TRBJ1-1 few - TRBV5-1 TGCGCCAGCAGCTTGGAGTGGGACACTGAAGCTTTCTTT CASSLEWDTEAFF
TRBJ2-2 - TRBD1 TRBV4-3 TGCGCCAGCAGCCAAGTGGGCAGGGGGAAACCCGGGGAGCTGTTTTTT CASSQVGRGKPGELFF
TRBJ1-1 once - TRBV27 TGTGCCAGCAGCCCGGCCGGGTTGAACACTGAAGCTTTCTTT CASSPAGLNTEAFF
TRBJ2-3 few - TRBV30 TGTGCCTGGAGTGTAGGTCGTGGCAGCCGCACAGATACGCAGTATTTT CAWSVGRGSRTDTQYF
TRBJ1-1 - TRBD1 TRBV10-2 TGCGCCAGCAGTGAGCAAACAGGGGGCGTGAAGGCTTTCTTT CASSEQTGGVKAFF
TRBJ1-6 - - TRBV29-1 TGCAGCGCTGGGGAGGGCGGGGATTCACCCCTCCACTTT CSAGEGGDSPLHF
TRBJ2-5 few - TRBV7-6 TGTGCCAGCAGTGCACCGTACGAGACCCAGTACTTC CASSAPYETQYF
TRBJ2-7 - - TRBV29-1 TGCAGCGTTGAAGGCCGGACGGGCTCCTACGAGCAGTACTTC CSVEGRTGSYEQYF
TRBJ1-2 - - TRBV5-8 TGTGCCAGCAGCTTTAGGGTGTCCTATGGCTACACCTTC CASSFRVSYGYTF
TRBJ1-1 - - TRBV29-1 TGCAGCGTTCACGAGGTTGGGAACACTGAAGCTTTCTTT CSVHEVGNTEAFF
TRBJ2-1 few TRBD2 TRBV19 TGTGCCAGTAGTCTCCAGCGGGGGGGCAATGAGCAGTTCTTC CASSLQRGGNEQFF
TRBJ2-7 few TRBD1 TRBV29-1 TGCAGCGGAGGACAGGTCCACGAGCAGTACTTC CSGGQVHEQYF
TRBJ2-3 few - TRBV9 TGTGCCAGCAGCGTGGGGGCCACAGATACGCAGTATTTT CASSVGATDTQYF
TRBJ2-2 once - TRBV7-2 TGTGCCAGCAGTTCCACCGGGGAGCTGTTTTTT CASSSTGELFF
TRBJ2-7 - - TRBV29-1 TGCAGCGTTTCCCCCTCGCGGGTAAAGTACGAGCAGTACTTC CSVSPSRVKYEQYF
TRBJ1-1 few - TRBV29-1 TGCAGCGTTGTTCGGCAGGGTGGGACTGAAGCTTTCTTT CSVVRQGGTEAFF
TRBJ2-3 - TRBD2 TRBV30 TGTGCCTGGAGTCATGGGCTAGCGGGGGGATCAGATACGCAGTATTTT CAWSHGLAGGSDTQYF
TRBJ1-2 - - TRBV2 TGTGCCAGCAGCGACGCAACCACTTCCCACTATGGCTACACCTTC CASSDATTSHYGYTF
TRBJ2-3 - - TRBV15 TGTGCCACCAGCAGAGATAGGGCGTCAGATACGCAGTATTTT CATSRDRASDTQYF
TRBJ2-7 few TRBD2 TRBV5-1 TGCGCCAGCAGAGCCCTAGCGGGGGGAACCTACGAGCAGTACTTC CASRALAGGTYEQYF
TRBJ1-2 once - TRBV9 TGTGCCAGCAGCACGAGGACAGCGGGGACCTATGGCTACACCTTC CASSTRTAGTYGYTF
TRBJ2-1 few - TRBV9 TGTGCCAGCAGCGTAGGGGTCCAGGCGGAGCAGTTCTTC CASSVGVQAEQFF
TRBJ1-1 few - TRBV27 TGTGCCAGCCACAGGGATCCTAACACTGAAGCTTTCTTT CASHRDPNTEAFF
TRBJ2-7 - - TRBV4-3 TGCGCCAGCAGCCAAGATGTTTCAGAGTACTACGAGCAGTACTTC CASSQDVSEYYEQYF
TRBJ1-1 - - TRBV13 TGTGCCAGCAGCTTTACCAGGGGAGAAGCTTTCTTT CASSFTRGEAFF
TRBJ1-1 - - TRBV29-1 TGCAGCGTTGACAAGAACACTGAAGCTTTCTTT CSVDKNTEAFF
TRBJ2-7 - - TRBV29-1 TGCAGCGCGCAGGGTGTTCCGTACGAGCAGTACTTC CSAQGVPYEQYF
TRBJ2-1 few - TRBV6-1 TGTGCCAGCAGTGCGATTACAGGGACCAATGAGCAGTTCTTC CASSAITGTNEQFF
TRBJ1-1 - - TRBV29-1 TGCAGCGTTGAAGATCCAGGGTTGGCGGCTTTCTTT CSVEDPGLAAFF
TRBJ2-7 once TRBD1 TRBV5-1 TGCGCCAGCAGCACACGACAGGGTAGTGTATACGAGCAGTACTTC CASSTRQGSVYEQYF
TRBJ1-2 - - TRBV29-1 TGCAGCGTTGCACGGGGTCCTTATGGCTACACCTTC CSVARGPYGYTF
TRBJ2-3 - - TRBV27 TGTGCCAGCAGTCATTTTTTGGATACGCAGTATTTT CASSHFLDTQYF
TRBJ1-1 - - TRBV29-1 TGCAGCGGATCAGTGACGATGAACACTGAAGCTTTCTTT CSGSVTMNTEAFF
TRBJ2-1 - TRBD1 TRBV29-1 TGCAGCGCCTACCTCCAGGACAGGGGCTACGGTGAGCAGTTCTTC CSAYLQDRGYGEQFF
TRBJ2-5 - - TRBV6-5 TGTGCCAGCAGTTACTCGAACCAAGAGACCCAGTACTTC CASSYSNQETQYF
TRBJ2-3 - - TRBV15 TGTGCCACCAGCAGAGAGCCGACGAGAAGCACAGATACGCAGTATTTT CATSREPTRSTDTQYF
TRBJ2-3 few - TRBV6-5 TGTGCCAGCGGATACACAGATACGCAGTATTTT CASGYTDTQYF
TRBJ2-7 few TRBD2 TRBV18 TGTGCCAGCTCACAATTGGGGGGGAGCTCCTACGAGCAGTACTTC CASSQLGGSSYEQYF
TRBJ1-6 - - TRBV7-2 TGTGCCAGCAGCCCCCCTTGGTCACCCCTCCACTTT CASSPPWSPLHF
TRBJ1-5 few TRBD1 TRBV5-6 TGTGCCAGCAGCTTGAGGAGGGGACAGGGCAATCAGCCCCAGCATTTT CASSLRRGQGNQPQHF
TRBJ2-3 - - TRBV30 TGTGCCTGGTCCCAGGGGTTCACAGATACGCAGTATTTT CAWSQGFTDTQYF
TRBJ1-2 few - TRBV29-1 TGCAGCGCCCGCTCGGGACCGGATGGCTACACCTTC CSARSGPDGYTF